This is a list of T cell receptor beta chains from one sample in a study of T cell changes during pregnancy in multiple sclerosis. Assay: immunoSEQ multiplex PCR; the TCRdb copy retains only in-frame clones and omits some. The sample has some 94,000 clones, roughly 90% seen once. The material sequenced was peripheral blood, taken in the first trimester of pregnancy. These receptors originate from a female donor with multiple sclerosis, enrolled in a pregnancy study. CDR3s include the opening cysteine and the closing phenylalanine or tryptophan. The order of the fields is V gene, J gene, clone size, D gene, CDR3 DNA, CDR3 protein. A D gene is named only where the DNA matches it firmly. Clone size, where shown, is once, few, many, or a class for clones that have expanded.

>TRBV19|TRBJ2-7|-|TRBD2
TGTGCCAGTAGCAGGACTAGCGGGGATAGCGAGCAGTACTTC
CASSRTSGDSEQYF
>TRBV27|TRBJ2-1|-|-
TGTGCCAGCAGTTTATCGGTCAGGATGTACAATGAGCAGTTCTTC
CASSLSVRMYNEQFF
>TRBV18|TRBJ1-5|-|-
TGTGCCAGCTCACCAGGGGGGAGCAATCAGCCCCAGCATTTT
CASSPGGSNQPQHF
>TRBV7-2|TRBJ1-2|few|-
TGTGCCAGCAGCTTAGCTGGAGCTCCGCCCTATGGCTACACCTTC
CASSLAGAPPYGYTF
>TRBV5-1|TRBJ1-2|-|-
TGCGCCAGCAGCCGGACATCCGACTATGGCTACACCTTC
CASSRTSDYGYTF
>TRBV28|TRBJ2-2|once|TRBD2
TGTGCCAGCAGTCTTCCACTAGCGGGAGGTTCCGGGGAGCTGTTTTTT
CASSLPLAGGSGELFF
>TRBV6-5|TRBJ2-7|-|TRBD1
TGTGCCAGCAGACCTGGGACAGCGGCGAACTACGAGCAGTACTTC
CASRPGTAANYEQYF
>TRBV19|TRBJ2-7|-|TRBD1
TGTGCCAGTAGTCGCCGCGGGACAGGATCCTACGAGCAGTACTTC
CASSRRGTGSYEQYF
>TRBV6-1|TRBJ1-3|-|-
TGTGCCAGCAGTGGCAGGGGTACTGGAAACACCATATATTTT
CASSGRGTGNTIYF
>TRBV7-9|TRBJ2-1|-|TRBD2
TGTGCCAGCAGCCCGTCTAGCGGGGAGCAGTTCTTC
CASSPSSGEQFF
>TRBV6-1|TRBJ2-7|-|TRBD2
TGTGCCAGCAGTAATGGACTAGACCCCGGCGAGCAGTACTTC
CASSNGLDPGEQYF
>TRBV5-4|TRBJ2-1|-|TRBD2
TGTGCCAGCAGATTCACTAGCGGGAGCCATGAGCAGTTCTTC
CASRFTSGSHEQFF
>TRBV5-1|TRBJ1-1|-|TRBD1
TGCGCCAGCAGCGTACAACAGGGGGCGCTGAGCACTGAAGCTTTCTTT
CASSVQQGALSTEAFF
>TRBV9|TRBJ1-2|once|-
TGTGCCAGCAGCACCCGGGGGTATGGCTACACCTTC
CASSTRGYGYTF
>TRBV7-9|TRBJ1-2|-|-
TGTGCCAGCAGCCCACAGGGTGTTGTTGGGTATGGCTACACCTTC
CASSPQGVVGYGYTF
>TRBV27|TRBJ1-5|-|-
TGTGCCAGCAGTTTATTACGGGTGGGTCAGCCCCAGCATTTT
CASSLLRVGQPQHF
>TRBV7-2|TRBJ2-7|-|TRBD1
TGTGCCAGCAGCTTAGAACAGGGGGCAGTCCGCTTC
CASSLEQGAVRF
>TRBV7-2|TRBJ2-7|-|-
TGTGCCAGCAGCCAGGGTTTTTCCTACGAGCAGTACTTC
CASSQGFSYEQYF
>TRBV18|TRBJ2-5|-|-
TGTGCCAGCTCACTATCGGGGGGCCGGGAGACCCAGTACTTC
CASSLSGGRETQYF
>TRBV18|TRBJ2-4|-|TRBD1
TGTGCCAGCTCACGTCAGGGGGAAAAAAACATTCAGTACTTC
CASSRQGEKNIQYF
>TRBV30|TRBJ1-5|-|-
TGTGCCTGGAGTGAAGGGGTAGGCAATCAGCCCCAGCATTTT
CAWSEGVGNQPQHF
>TRBV6-1|TRBJ1-1|-|TRBD1
TGTGCCAGCAAGTACAGGGGCCAAGGGACTGAAGCTTTCTTT
CASKYRGQGTEAFF
>TRBV5-1|TRBJ1-1|-|TRBD1
TGCGCCAGCAGCCTAACAGGGGGGTTATCTGAAGCTTTCTTT
CASSLTGGLSEAFF
>TRBV9|TRBJ2-3|-|-
TGTGCCAGCAGCGTAGACATCACAGTGACAGATACGCAGTATTTT
CASSVDITVTDTQYF
>TRBV27|TRBJ2-1|-|TRBD1
TGTGCCAGCAGTTCCCCGGACCTGGGACAGGGAAAGGGGAATGAGCAGTTCTTC
CASSSPDLGQGKGNEQFF
>TRBV27|TRBJ2-7|-|TRBD2
TGTGCCAGCAGTGCGGCGGGACTAGTTCCCTACGAGCAGTACTTC
CASSAAGLVPYEQYF
>TRBV11-3|TRBJ2-1|-|TRBD2
TGTGCCAGCAGCTCCAGCGGGGGAATAGCTCCCAATGAGCAGTTCTTC
CASSSSGGIAPNEQFF
>TRBV9|TRBJ1-5|-|-
TGTGCCAGCAGCAGTAGAGAAGGGGTGGGACAGCCCCAGCATTTT
CASSSREGVGQPQHF
>TRBV19|TRBJ2-7|-|TRBD1
TGTGCCAGTAGTATGGGGACAGGGTTCTACGAGCAGTACTTC
CASSMGTGFYEQYF
>TRBV9|TRBJ2-1|-|-
TGTGCCAGCAGCGTATTTCGTAGCTCCTACAATGAGCAGTTCTTC
CASSVFRSSYNEQFF
>TRBV9|TRBJ1-2|once|TRBD1
TGTGCCAGCACCGTAGGGCCCCTGGCAGGGGGCGCGGATTTGGGCTACACCTTC
CASTVGPLAGGADLGYTF
>TRBV30|TRBJ2-5|-|-
TGTGCCTGGAGTAGAGGGGTTGGGGGGACCCTCCAAGAGACCCAGTACTTC
CAWSRGVGGTLQETQYF
>TRBV7-9|TRBJ2-7|-|-
TGTGCCAGCAACCCCAGGGGTTCCTACGAGCAGTACTTC
CASNPRGSYEQYF
>TRBV28|TRBJ1-2|-|TRBD1
TGTGCCAGCAGACCCCCCAGGGGGCAGGGTGGCTACACCTTC
CASRPPRGQGGYTF
>TRBV27|TRBJ2-1|-|-
TGTGCCAGCAGTTTAAGGGACACAAAGGAGCAGTTCTTC
CASSLRDTKEQFF
>TRBV5-1|TRBJ2-5|-|TRBD2
TGCGCCAGCAGCTTACTAGCGGGACGCGAAGAGACCCAGTACTTC
CASSLLAGREETQYF
>TRBV19|TRBJ2-7|-|TRBD2
TGTGCCAGTACCCCCTCAGCGGGGGCCTACGAGCAGTACTTC
CASTPSAGAYEQYF
>TRBV6-5|TRBJ2-7|-|TRBD1
TGTGCCAGCAGGAGGACAGGGGCCAACGAGCAGTACTTC
CASRRTGANEQYF
>TRBV19|TRBJ2-7|-|-
TGTGCCAGTAGTGCCCGGTGGTCCTACGAGCAGTACTTC
CASSARWSYEQYF
>TRBV6-1|TRBJ2-5|-|TRBD2
TGTGCCAGCAGTGGGCCCCACACTAGCGGGGCCGGACAAGAGACCCAGTACTTC
CASSGPHTSGAGQETQYF
>TRBV19|TRBJ2-1|-|TRBD2
TGTGCCAGTAGTATCGGCGCAGCGGGGAGTTGGAACAATGAGCAGTTCTTC
CASSIGAAGSWNNEQFF
>TRBV5-1|TRBJ2-3|-|-
TGCGCCAGCGACCTGACGCCCGGGAATACGCAGTATTTT
CASDLTPGNTQYF
>TRBV5-6|TRBJ2-1|once|TRBD2
TGTGCCAGCAGCTTGGAGACTAGCGGGAGGTTAAGGTATGAGCAGTTCTTC
CASSLETSGRLRYEQFF
>TRBV4-3|TRBJ1-1|-|-
TGCGCCAGCAGCCAAGATTCGCGCACTCCTGAAGCTTTCTTT
CASSQDSRTPEAFF
>TRBV4-2|TRBJ1-1|-|TRBD1
TGTGCCAGCAGCCTGCAAGGGCGGGACAGGGAGAGCGAAGCTTTCTTT
CASSLQGRDRESEAFF
>TRBV6-5|TRBJ1-1|-|-
TGTGCCAGCAGTTCCCCGGCTGAAGCTTTCTTT
CASSSPAEAFF
>TRBV12-5|TRBJ1-1|-|-
TGTGCTAGTGGTTTGGCCGAAGGCGGCGAAGCTTTCTTT
CASGLAEGGEAFF
>TRBV4-2|TRBJ1-5|-|-
TGTGCCAGCAGTCTCACGCCGGGGAATAGGCAGCCCCAGCATTTT
CASSLTPGNRQPQHF
>TRBV9|TRBJ1-1|-|-
TGTGCCAGCAGCGCGTTGGACAGTTTGAACACTGAAGCTTTCTTT
CASSALDSLNTEAFF
>TRBV30|TRBJ2-7|-|TRBD2
TGTGCCTGGACCCGCGGGGGGTACGAGCAGTACTTC
CAWTRGGYEQYF
>TRBV21-1|TRBJ1-1|-|-
TGTGCCAGCAGCAAAGAGAGGCGGGGGCCTGGGTGCATGAACACTGAAGCTTTCTTT
CASSKERRGPGCMNTEAFF
>TRBV7-2|TRBJ2-1|-|TRBD2
TGTGCCAGCAGCTTATTAGGACTAGCCCCAAATGAGCAGTTCTTC
CASSLLGLAPNEQFF
>TRBV5-1|TRBJ2-7|-|TRBD1
TGCGCCAGCAGCTCTGCGGGGACAGGGCCTTACGAGCAGTACTTC
CASSSAGTGPYEQYF
>TRBV6-6|TRBJ2-7|-|TRBD1
TGTGCCAGCAACGACAGGGGGGCCGACGAGCAGTACTTC
CASNDRGADEQYF